Below, 8 T cell receptor beta chains from the same sample are listed, as sequenced in a study of blood T cell repertoires in COVID-19. Repertoires were generated with immunoSEQ multiplex PCR, while TCRdb's copy carries only in-frame clones and drops some. The sample has about 70,000 clones, around 82% seen once; the top ten hold around 15%. The sequencing input was peripheral blood. These TCRs come from a human donor in a cohort sampled during active COVID-19.

The CDR3 nucleotides read TGTGCCAGTACCTTGACAGGGGGAGGCCAGCCCCAGCATTTT. Its protein is CASTLTGGGQPQHF. V usage is TRBV19 and J usage is TRBJ1-5; 9 bases are shared with TRBD1. Germline V gives CDR1 LNHDA, CDR2 SQIVND (reference sequence). Trimming cost V 7 bases and J 7 bases; bases outside gene matches: 8. The CDR3 has 14 residues.

CDR3 DNA: TGCGCCAGCATCGACGGCGAACAGGGCCTCCAGACGAACCGCACTGAAGCTTTCTTT. This encodes CASIDGEQGLQTNRTEAFF. This chain links TRBV10-1 with TRBJ1-1, with a tentative D call TRBD1 (6 bases). The CDR3 has 19 residues. From germline, CDR1 is WNHNN and CDR2 SYGVQD (reference sequence). V lost 7 bases, J lost 4 bases, and 31 bases lay in between.

This clone was seen only once. The V and J genes are TRBV6-5 and TRBJ2-3; D gene unclear. CDR1 and CDR2 from the germline V gene are MNHEY and SVGAGI. The CDR3 runs 13 residues. Trimming pared 5 bases from V and 6 bases from J, leaving 12 bases between. This CDR3 reads CASSRQPRDTQYF. In nucleotides, the CDR3 is TGTGCCAGCAGTAGACAACCTCGGGATACGCAGTATTTT.

In this sample, this clone turned up a few times. The chain links TRBV9 to TRBJ1-5; 7 nucleotides align to TRBD1. This CDR3 is 15 amino acids long. Trimming took 3 bases from V and 2 from J; bases not matched to a gene: 5. Germline CDR1 SGDLS, CDR2 YYNGEE. The CDR3 nucleotides read TGTGCCAGCAGCGAGACAGGGCAGGGCAATCAGCCCCAGCATTTT. Translating gives CASSETGQGNQPQHF.

J is TRBJ1-1 and V is TRBV30; D is perhaps TRBD1 (5 bases). The CDR3 sequence is 12 residues long. V lost 3 bases and J lost 7, with 12 bases in between. CDR1 and CDR2 (germline): GTSNPN, SVGIG (reference sequence). CDR3 amino acids: CAWRAGSIEAFF. Here the CDR3 DNA reads TGTGCCTGGAGGGCAGGGTCCATTGAAGCTTTCTTT.

The V gene is TRBV29-1, the J gene TRBJ2-7; TRBD2 agrees at 10 bases. J lost 6 bases, V lost 4 bases, and 6 bases had no gene match. The length of the CDR3 is 13 residues. Germline V lookup: CDR1 SQVTM, CDR2 ANQGSEA. The chain's CDR3 is CSVASSGSSEQYF. The CDR3 coding sequence is TGCAGCGTTGCCTCTAGCGGGAGCTCCGAGCAGTACTTC.

The CDR3 nucleotides are TGTGCCAGCAGTCGATCGACGATTCCCGGGATTGAAGAGACCCAGTACTTC. This codes for CASSRSTIPGIEETQYF. This rearrangement joins TRBV6-6 to TRBJ2-5, with D perhaps TRBD2 (5 bases). Trimming left V 5 bases short and J 3 bases short, with 22 bases between. CDR1 MNHNY and CDR2 SVGAGI come from the germline V gene (reference sequence). The CDR3 runs to 17 residues.

The genes are TRBV30 and TRBJ2-5, with TRBD1 as a possible D gene (6 bases). Between the trimmed V and J ends, which lost 2 bases and 1 base, there was a span of 8 bases. CDR3 size: 13 residues. Germline assignment: CDR1 GTSNPN and CDR2 SVGIG (reference sequence). The CDR3 nucleotides read TGTGCCTGGAGTAGGGGGTTCCAAGAGACCCAGTACTTC. Its protein product is CAWSRGFQETQYF.